Presented here are 32 T cell receptor beta chains from one specimen sequenced in a study of CD8 T cells in ankylosing spondylitis. Study-level points and caveats: Within ankylosing spondylitis blood, a TCR beta motif made up of seven or eight highly homologous variants appeared to be characteristic.

No antigen has been identified for these receptors. TCRdb re-analysed the 5' RACE reads in MiXCR, keeping a single row per CDR3 protein. This sample has about 800,000 distinct CDR3 sequences; approximately 12% occur once, and the top ten carry 0.51%. Material for sequencing was blood, either unsorted or a sorted T cell fraction (not recorded which). These receptors all come from a male donor with ankylosing spondylitis.

This clonotype was counted ten times or more. The CDR3 sequence is CASSSPFRNYGYTF. The CDR3 region has the DNA TGTGCCAGCAGCTCACCATTCAGGAACTATGGCTACACCTTC. The chain recombines TRBV7-2 with TRBJ1-2; no definite D call. Between the trimmed V and J ends, which lost 4 bases and 2 bases, there was a span of 11 bases. The CDR3 is made up of 14 amino acids. The germline V gene encodes CDR1 SGHTA and CDR2 FQGNSA.

This clonotype was seen ten or more times. V is TRBV29-1 and J is TRBJ2-3; tentatively, D is TRBD1 or TRBD2 (5 bases each). Per germline, CDR1 SQVTM and CDR2 ANQGSEA. CDR3 length: 15 amino acids. V lost 4 bases to trimming and J lost 0 bases, with 14 bases between them. The CDR3 region has the DNA TGCAGCGTTGCTGGGGCAGCGGAGAGCACAGATACGCAGTATTTT. It translates to CSVAGAAESTDTQYF.

The chain joins TRBV5-1 to TRBJ2-2, with no clear D. The V and J ends lost 9 bases and 4 bases respectively, with 13 bases between them. The CDR3 spans 13 residues. The V gene's germline CDR1 is SGHRS and CDR2 YFSETQ. The CDR3 sequence is CATSLTATGELFF. CDR3 coding DNA: TGCGCCACCTCTCTGACGGCCACCGGGGAGCTGTTTTTT.

The chain is built from TRBV7-6 and TRBJ2-2; D gene uncertain. Between the trimmed V and J ends, which lost 0 bases and 0 bases, there was a span of 8 bases. The CDR3 contains 16 residues. Germline V gene lookup returns CDR1 SGHVS and CDR2 FNYEAQ. CDR3: CASSLARHPNTGELFF. In DNA, the CDR3 is TGTGCCAGCAGCTTAGCGAGACATCCGAACACCGGGGAGCTGTTTTTT.

This clonotype appeared many times. The rearrangement joins TRBV29-1 to TRBJ1-4, with a weak D call TRBD1 (5 bases). The CDR3 is 13 amino acids. V dropped 7 bases and J dropped 0 bases, with 9 bases sitting between them. Germline V lookup: CDR1 SQVTM, CDR2 ANQGSEA. The CDR3 DNA is TGCAGCGCCCTGGGGCCAACTAATGAAAAACTGTTTTTT. Protein product: CSALGPTNEKLFF.

This clonotype was counted at least ten times. This sequence joins TRBV4-3 and TRBJ2-5; possible D gene TRBD1, 6 bases. Trimming shortened V by 4 bases and J by 5 bases, and 17 bases separated the two germline ends. In germline, CDR1 is LGHNA, CDR2 YSLEER. The CDR3 length is 15 residues. The CDR3, as DNA: TGCGCCAGCAGCCCTCAGGGGCTAGAGGGGGAGACCCAGTACTTC. It encodes CASSPQGLEGETQYF.

This clonotype appeared many times. The gene calls are TRBV20-1 and TRBJ2-7, with D perhaps given as TRBD1 or TRBD2 (5 bases each). V was trimmed by 4 bases and J by 0 bases, leaving 13 bases between them. This CDR3 comprises 14 residues. Per the germline V gene, CDR1 is DFQATT and CDR2 is SNEGSKA (reference sequence). The CDR3 loop is CSAIRDPSSYEQYF. The CDR3 nucleotides are TGCAGTGCTATCCGGGACCCGAGCTCCTACGAGCAGTACTTC.

In its sample, this clonotype was seen a few times. The gene calls are TRBV7-3 and TRBJ1-1; D unresolved. With 3 bases removed from V and 3 bases from J, the gap between germline ends came to 8 bases. The CDR3 sequence is 13 residues long. Germline CDR1 and CDR2: SGHTA and FQGTGA. As DNA, the CDR3 is TGTGCCAGCAGCTTGACTATTCACACTGAAGCTTTCTTT. Translation: CASSLTIHTEAFF.

The sample holds a few counts of this clonotype. The chain couples TRBV11-2 to TRBJ2-5, with D maybe TRBD2 (7 bases). V lost 5 bases and J lost 0, with 13 bases in between. The germline gives CDR1 SGHAT, CDR2 FQNNGV. The CDR3 is made up of 15 amino acids. CDR3: CASSPRGRNQETQYF. CDR3 sequence (DNA): TGTGCCAGCAGCCCGCGGGGGCGGAACCAAGAGACCCAGTACTTC.

This clonotype has only a few counts. This rearrangement joins TRBV9 to TRBJ1-3, with D possibly matching TRBD1 (5 bases). There are 16 residues in the CDR3. The germline V gene encodes CDR1 SGDLS and CDR2 YYNGEE. V was trimmed by 3 bases and J by 1 base, leaving 14 bases between them. CDR3 nucleotides: TGTGCCAGCAGCGACCGACAGCTTCCTTCTGGAAACACCATATATTTT. It encodes CASSDRQLPSGNTIYF.

This clonotype was counted only a few times. V is TRBV20-1 and J is TRBJ2-3, with D perhaps matching TRBD2 (7 bases). Trimming stripped 3 bases from V and 1 base from J, with 14 bases between. Germline V gives CDR1 DFQATT, CDR2 SNEGSKA (reference sequence). The CDR3 runs to 15 residues. The CDR3 region has the DNA TGCAGTGCTAGTCCCGCGGGGGCCGGCACAGATACGCAGTATTTT. This gives the protein CSASPAGAGTDTQYF.

At least ten counts were recorded for this clonotype. This sequence joins TRBV7-8 and TRBJ2-5, with 11 bases matching TRBD2. Germline V gene sequence: CDR1 SGHVS, CDR2 FQNEAQ. This CDR3 has 16 amino acids. V shed 2 bases and J 2 bases; nucleotides not matched to a gene: 4. CDR3 nucleotide sequence: TGTGCCAGCAGCTTAAAGACTAGCGGGGTACAAGAGACCCAGTACTTC. Protein: CASSLKTSGVQETQYF.

This chain joins TRBV4-2 and TRBJ1-1; 9 positions agree with TRBD1. V lost 4 bases to trimming and J lost 1 base; unmatched junction nucleotides: 7. This CDR3 is 16 amino acids long. In germline, CDR1 is LGHNA, CDR2 YNFKEQ. The CDR3 region has the DNA TGTGCCAGCAGCCCCGATCGGGGACAGGGGAACACTGAAGCTTTCTTT. Protein product: CASSPDRGQGNTEAFF.

This clonotype was seen repeatedly, ten times or more. This chain links TRBV20-1 with TRBJ2-1; 12 bases match TRBD2. Germline V gives CDR1 DFQATT, CDR2 SNEGSKA (reference sequence). Germline trimming cut 0 bases from V and 6 bases from J; bases unmatched to any gene: 3. The CDR3 consists of 15 residues. CDR3 sequence (DNA): TGCAGTGCTAGAGATGGACTAGCGGGGATCAATGAGCAGTTCTTC. It is translated as CSARDGLAGINEQFF.

This clonotype was counted ten times or more. The chain carries TRBV10-3 and TRBJ2-3; maybe TRBD2 (6 bases). CDR1 and CDR2 from the germline V gene are ENHRY and SYGVKD. The V gene lost 10 bases and the J gene lost 2 bases, with 16 bases spanning the gap. The CDR3 extends over 14 amino acids. This chain's CDR3 is CATSKGGTTDTQYF. DNA for the CDR3: TGTGCCACCTCAAAGGGCGGGACCACAGATACGCAGTATTTT.

In this sample, this clonotype turned up a few times. The chain couples TRBV12-3 or TRBV12-4 to TRBJ2-6; no definite D call. V was cut by 10 bases and J by 0 bases, with 10 bases left in between. This CDR3 is built from 14 residues. The CDR3 reads CATAAYSGANVLTF. The CDR3 DNA reads TGTGCCACCGCTGCGTACTCTGGGGCCAACGTCCTGACTTTC.

This clonotype occurred a few times. V is TRBV20-1 and J is TRBJ2-5; 8 bases line up with TRBD2. V lost 6 bases to trimming and J lost 4 bases; unmatched junction nucleotides: 7. The CDR3 is made up of 13 amino acids. Germline CDR1 DFQATT, CDR2 SNEGSKA (reference sequence). The CDR3 DNA reads as TGCAGTGCCAGGGGACTAGATGGAGAGACCCAGTACTTC. Translation gives CSARGLDGETQYF.

Only a few counts were recorded for this clonotype. The V and J genes are TRBV5-1 and TRBJ1-1, with a weak D call TRBD1 (5 bases). The CDR3 consists of 16 residues. Germline V gene data show CDR1 as SGHRS and CDR2 as YFSETQ. V was cut by 4 bases and J by 0 bases, with 16 bases left in between. The DNA for the CDR3 is TGCGCCAGCAGCCCTATCGTTCAGGGCATGAACACTGAAGCTTTCTTT. Translated, it gives CASSPIVQGMNTEAFF.

The table lists this clonotype with a few counts. The chain couples TRBV7-9 to TRBJ2-2; D is possibly TRBD1 or TRBD2 (5 bases each). CDR3 size: 13 residues. Trimming left V 6 bases short and J 8 bases short, with 13 bases between. Germline lookup yields CDR1 SEHNR and CDR2 FQNEAQ (reference sequence). In nucleotides, the CDR3 is TGTGCCAGCAGATCCGGGACGGTGGGGGAGCTGTTTTTT. Translation: CASRSGTVGELFF. The full variable domain, in which reference TRBV7-9 and TRBJ2-2 provide the parts outside the CDR3, is DTGVSQNPRHKITKRGQNVTFRCDPISEHNRLYWYRQTLGQGPEFLTYFQNEAQLEKSRLLSDRFSAERPKGSFSTLEIQRTEQGDSAMYLCASRSGTVGELFFGEGSRLTVL.

V usage is TRBV24-1 and J usage is TRBJ2-3; tentative D call: TRBD1 (6 bases). The CDR3 length is 13 residues. From germline, CDR1 is KGHDR and CDR2 SFDVKD. The ends were cut back, 9 bases at V and 4 bases at J, with 13 bases in the middle. In nucleotides, the CDR3 is TGTGCCACCGGAAGACAGGAGTCAGATACGCAGTATTTT. Its protein is CATGRQESDTQYF.

This clonotype was seen many times. The gene calls are TRBV20-1 and TRBJ1-2; 7 bases are a match to TRBD1. The CDR3 has 13 amino acids. Per germline, CDR1 DFQATT and CDR2 SNEGSKA (reference sequence). Unmatched junction bases numbered 11, after V lost 6 bases and J lost 7 bases. CDR3 residues: CSAIEGASRGYTF. The DNA of the CDR3 is TGCAGTGCAATAGAGGGGGCTTCCCGTGGCTACACCTTC.

V usage is TRBV5-1 and J usage is TRBJ2-1, with 7 bases matching TRBD1. The germline V gene has CDR1 SGHRS and CDR2 YFSETQ. Unmatched junction bases numbered 13, after V lost 4 bases and J lost 12 bases. This CDR3 has 14 residues. The DNA for the CDR3 is TGCGCCAGCAGCACAGGGGAGTATGGAAGAGGGCAGTTCTTC. Encoded protein: CASSTGEYGRGQFF.

This clonotype occurred many times. This CDR3 is CATGPANEQFF. The CDR3 DNA reads as TGTGCCACAGGACCGGCCAATGAGCAGTTCTTC. This sequence joins TRBV10-3 and TRBJ2-1; D is undetermined. This CDR3 is built from 11 residues. V lost 10 bases and J lost 6, with 10 bases in between. Germline CDR1 is ENHRY and CDR2 is SYGVKD.

The V call is TRBV20-1, the J call TRBJ2-1; 9 positions match TRBD2. This CDR3 comprises 16 residues. V was pared by 2 bases and J by 0 bases, with 5 bases of the junction left unmatched. Germline values: CDR1 DFQATT, CDR2 SNEGSKA (reference sequence). CDR3: CSARILSGSSYNEQFF. CDR3 nucleotides: TGCAGTGCTAGAATCCTTAGCGGGAGCTCCTACAATGAGCAGTTCTTC.

V gene TRBV5-5 combines with J gene TRBJ1-6; no clear D. The CDR3 loop spans 15 amino acids. Trimming left V 4 bases short and J 7 bases short, with 15 bases between. CDR1 SGHKS and CDR2 YYEKEE come from the germline V gene (reference sequence). CDR3 loop: CASSLGDGRNSPLHF. For the CDR3, the DNA is TGTGCCAGCAGCCTTGGTGACGGAAGAAATTCACCCCTCCACTTT.

The CDR3 bases are TGTGCCACCAGTGACACCGGGACAGGGTCCCAAGAGACCCAGTACTTC. The encoded protein is CATSDTGTGSQETQYF. The rearrangement links TRBV24-1 to TRBJ2-5; 9 nucleotides align to TRBD1. The junction had 6 bases not matched to a gene; V was cut back by 4 bases and J by 1 base. From germline, CDR1 is KGHDR and CDR2 SFDVKD. This CDR3 is 16 amino acids long.

This clonotype was picked up a small number of times. The chain carries TRBV5-1 and TRBJ2-7; no clear D gene. Germline CDR1 reads SGHRS; CDR2 reads YFSETQ. Trimming removed 0 bases at V and 4 bases at J, with 11 bases between. CDR3 length: 14 amino acids. CDR3 residues: CASSLDPDLYEQYF. Written as DNA, the CDR3 is TGCGCCAGCAGCTTGGATCCCGATCTATACGAGCAGTACTTC.

The chain has TRBV9 and TRBJ1-4, with no clear D. V was trimmed by 0 bases and J by 0 bases, leaving 24 bases between them. In germline, CDR1 is SGDLS, CDR2 YYNGEE. CDR3 size: 21 residues. For the CDR3, the DNA is TGTGCCAGCAGCGTAGCTCCAATGATCCGGGTGGACCCCTCAACTAATGAAAAACTGTTTTTT. It codes for CASSVAPMIRVDPSTNEKLFF.

The sample holds a few counts of this clonotype. Here the CDR3 reads CASSSHRDYPMDTQYF. Here the CDR3 DNA reads TGTGCCAGCAGCTCCCACCGGGACTACCCAATGGATACGCAGTATTTT. The chain is built from TRBV7-9 and TRBJ2-3; 7 bases are a match to TRBD2. The CDR3 is 16 amino acids. Trimming cost V 4 bases and J 6 bases; bases outside gene matches: 13. Germline-derived CDR1 and CDR2 are SEHNR and FQNEAQ (reference sequence).

The table lists this clonotype with a few counts. The rearrangement uses TRBV6-1 and TRBJ2-7; 9 bases line up with TRBD1. CDR3 length: 14 amino acids. Germline assignment: CDR1 MNHNS and CDR2 SASEGT. V was clipped by 5 bases and J by 2 bases; unmatched bases: 4. CDR3 residues: CASSTYRGPYEQYF. CDR3 bases: TGTGCCAGCAGTACCTACAGGGGGCCCTACGAGCAGTACTTC.

The rearrangement links TRBV7-2 to TRBJ2-4; 7 nucleotides match TRBD1. The V gene's germline CDR1 is SGHTA and CDR2 FQGNSA. The V gene end was trimmed by 5 bases and the J gene end by 0 bases; junction bases not matched to a gene: 1. The CDR3 extends over 14 amino acids. This CDR3 reads CASSGTVAKNIQYF. The DNA for the CDR3 is TGTGCCAGCAGCGGGACAGTAGCCAAAAACATTCAGTACTTC.

This clonotype was counted only a few times. This rearrangement joins TRBV7-2 to TRBJ2-7; no definite D call. CDR3 length: 15 residues. Per the germline V gene, CDR1 is SGHTA and CDR2 is FQGNSA. Between the trimmed V and J ends, which lost 1 base and 2 bases, there was a span of 12 bases. The CDR3 nucleotides are TGTGCCAGCAGCTTAGATGCGGTGACCACCTACGAGCAGTACTTC. Residues: CASSLDAVTTYEQYF.